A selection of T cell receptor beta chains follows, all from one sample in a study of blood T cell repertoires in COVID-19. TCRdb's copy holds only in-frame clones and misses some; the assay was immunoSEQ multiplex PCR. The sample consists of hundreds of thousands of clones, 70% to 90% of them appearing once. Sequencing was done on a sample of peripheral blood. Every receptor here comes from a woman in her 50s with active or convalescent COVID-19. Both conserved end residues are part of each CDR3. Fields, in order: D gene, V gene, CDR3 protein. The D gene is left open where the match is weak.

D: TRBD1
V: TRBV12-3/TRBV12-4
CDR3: CASSRDRGGYAFF

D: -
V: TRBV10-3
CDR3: CAITPQVNTGELFF

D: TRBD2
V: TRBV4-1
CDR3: CASSLASGAGVRSEQFF

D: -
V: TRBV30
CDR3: CAWSGKGRYEQYF

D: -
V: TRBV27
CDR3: CASSLSAGARSYEQYF

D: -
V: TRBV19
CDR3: CASSVGQSYEQYF

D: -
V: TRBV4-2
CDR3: CASSQSGQTEAFF

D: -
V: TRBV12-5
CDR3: CASGFRAGPSGNTIYF

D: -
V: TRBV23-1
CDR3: CASSQCAQVPSGNTIYF

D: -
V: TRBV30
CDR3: CAWSGPGGRSTGELFF

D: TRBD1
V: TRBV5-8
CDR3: CASSLGQGEAYNEQFF

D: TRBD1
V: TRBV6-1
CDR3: CASSERQGGEQFF

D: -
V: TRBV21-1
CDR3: CASTIKGKAGGRNTEAFF

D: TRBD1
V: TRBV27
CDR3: CASSLVGGEYGYTF

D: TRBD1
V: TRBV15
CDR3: CATSPGTGDTGELFF

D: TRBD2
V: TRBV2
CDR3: CASSARDYKFF

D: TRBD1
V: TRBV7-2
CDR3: CASSSMGQATEAFF

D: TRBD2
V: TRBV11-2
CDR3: CASSRGTSGRGDTQYF

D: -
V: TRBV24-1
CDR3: CATSDPKGGMAGENTQYF

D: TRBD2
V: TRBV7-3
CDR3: CASSLASGDYNEQFF

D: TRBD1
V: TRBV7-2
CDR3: CASTYGDSYGYTF

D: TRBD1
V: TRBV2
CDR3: CASSEVVRDRGRNTEAFF

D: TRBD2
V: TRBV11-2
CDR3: CASSYTSGGPLMTGELFF

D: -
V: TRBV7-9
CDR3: CASSLPNLSGYTF

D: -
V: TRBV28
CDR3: CASSTGYQPQHF

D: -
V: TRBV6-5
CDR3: CASSYLNEQFF

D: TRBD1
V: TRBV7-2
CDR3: CASSLGRQGATPYEQYF

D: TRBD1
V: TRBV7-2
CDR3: CASSLDYFGGTGNSPLHF

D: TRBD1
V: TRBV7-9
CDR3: CASSSGQGANNSPLHF

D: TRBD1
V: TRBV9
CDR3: CASTGTDSGNTIYF

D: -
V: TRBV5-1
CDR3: CASSLEVAGLRDTF

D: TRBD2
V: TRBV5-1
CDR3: CASSSGYEQYF

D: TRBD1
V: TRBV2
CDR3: CASSPNVGTGKGYEQYF

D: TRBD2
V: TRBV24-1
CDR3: CATRASGRATDTQYF

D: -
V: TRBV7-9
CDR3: CASRPSGAQGGRNEQFF

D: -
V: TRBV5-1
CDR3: CASFQGYNEQFF

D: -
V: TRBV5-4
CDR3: CASSLELADNEQFF

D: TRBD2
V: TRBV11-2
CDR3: CASSHGGGPSEQYF

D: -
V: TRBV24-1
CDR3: CATSEHAGNTIYF

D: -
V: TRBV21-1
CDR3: CASSKGPVGLAGADEQFF

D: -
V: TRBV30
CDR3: CAWSDQRFTGELFF

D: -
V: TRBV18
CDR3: CASSPGLDSNYGYTF

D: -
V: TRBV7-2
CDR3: CASSLGAASGELFF

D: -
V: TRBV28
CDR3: CASSWQGIPNYGYTF